The entry below gives a single T cell receptor (beta chain) sequence along with its context. In the authors' workflow: Reference gene primers were amplified, and this amplification served to estimate nucleated cell counts. Assay used: immunoSEQ multiplex PCR; TCRdb lists only in-frame clones, some missing. V, J and clone size were drawn from that table, and D and trimming were deduced from the DNA. The profile shows hundreds of thousands of clones, 85% of them singletons. This specimen belongs to a study of blood T cell repertoires in COVID-19. At the level of the study: Some COVID-19 samples were acute and others convalescent; all came from the United States, Italy and Spain. PBMCs, B-cell-depleted T cells, or T cells were the source of the cDNA or gDNA that made up the material.

The V end was cut by 0 bases, the J end by 8 bases, with 8 bases between. Germline lookup yields CDR1 SGDLS and CDR2 YYNGEE. The CDR3 spans 13 residues. The source of this sequence is a woman under 30 with acute or convalescent COVID-19. The chain couples TRBV9 to TRBJ1-4; D is possibly TRBD1 (5 bases). The sequenced material came from peripheral blood. The CDR3 DNA sequence: TGTGCCAGCAGCGTAGGGGGCCTAGAAAAACTGTTTTTT. Translating gives CASSVGGLEKLFF.